Described below is a single TCR beta chain sequence and its context. TCRdb's table, derived via immunoSEQ multiplex PCR, lists solely in-frame clones and lacks some. The sample includes approximately 220,000 clones, 86% of them seen just once. The junction had 7 bases not matched to a gene; V was cut back by 4 bases and J by 5 bases. This CDR3 contains 15 residues. Germline V gives CDR1 SGDLS, CDR2 YYNGEE. The sample comes from a study of blood T cell repertoires in COVID-19. The source is a woman aged 30 to 39 who had been exposed to COVID-19. Sequencing was carried out using PBMCs or T cells enriched from blood (not recorded which). The chain uses TRBV9 and TRBJ2-1, with 9 nucleotides matching TRBD2. For the CDR3, the DNA is TGTGCCAGCAGCAAGGGGAGACTAGCGGACAATGAGCAGTTCTTC. It is translated as CASSKGRLADNEQFF.